Below, 20 T cell receptor beta chains from the same sample are listed, as sequenced in a study of blood T cell repertoires in COVID-19. Libraries were prepared by immunoSEQ multiplex PCR; TCRdb keeps only in-frame clonotypes and omits some of them. In the table there are around 150,000 clones, 75% to 85% of which are singletons. The sample taken for sequencing was peripheral blood. Source of these receptors: a human donor in a cohort sampled during active COVID-19.

The rearrangement links TRBV14 to TRBJ2-3; 12 bases match TRBD2. CDR1 and CDR2 from the germline V gene are SGHDN and FVKESK. Trimming cost V 4 bases and J 3 bases; bases outside gene matches: 2. The CDR3 runs 15 residues. In DNA form, the CDR3 reads TGTGCCAGCAGCCGACTAGCGGGAGCAACAGATACGCAGTATTTT. Translated, it gives CASSRLAGATDTQYF.

This sequence joins TRBV6-2 or TRBV6-3 and TRBJ2-4, with a weak D call TRBD1 (6 bases). V lost 6 bases to trimming and J lost 0 bases, with 21 bases between them. Per the germline V gene, CDR1 is MNHEY and CDR2 is SVGEGT. This CDR3 comprises 18 residues. CDR3 in DNA: TGTGCCAGCAGCCCCAGGGGAACGGGCCCTGAAGCCAAAAACATTCAGTACTTC. Translation: CASSPRGTGPEAKNIQYF.

The rearrangement links TRBV6-1 to TRBJ2-3, with TRBD1 as a possible D gene (6 bases). The CDR3 extends over 16 amino acids. Trimming cost V 3 bases and J 3 bases, with 16 bases left between them. The germline V gene has CDR1 MNHNS and CDR2 SASEGT. The CDR3 nucleotides read TGTGCCAGCAGTGACCTTCCAGGGGAAGGGACAGATACGCAGTATTTT. Translation: CASSDLPGEGTDTQYF.

This rearrangement joins TRBV3-1 (or the pseudogene TRBV3-2) to TRBJ2-7, with 9 bases matching TRBD1. The CDR3 extends over 17 amino acids. The germline gives CDR1 LGHDT, CDR2 YNNKEL (reference sequence). J gave up 2 bases and V 3 bases, and 11 bases lay outside the gene matches. The CDR3 nucleotides read TGTGCCAGCAGCCAGGCCACCCCCGGGACAGGGACCTACGAGCAGTACTTC. Translation gives CASSQATPGTGTYEQYF.

The rearrangement uses TRBV29-1 and TRBJ2-2; 7 bases map to TRBD1. Germline CDR1 is SQVTM and CDR2 is ANQGSEA. This CDR3 contains 13 residues. With 8 bases clipped from V and 6 bases from J, the junction kept 9 bases outside the gene matches. The CDR3 spells CSFMTGMAGELFF. The CDR3 nucleotides are TGCAGCTTTATGACAGGGATGGCCGGGGAGCTGTTTTTT.

A single count supports this clone. This chain joins TRBV29-1 and TRBJ2-7; TRBD2 matches 7 bases. In germline, CDR1 is SQVTM, CDR2 ANQGSEA. The V segment lost 4 bases and the J segment 2 bases; nucleotides outside the gene matches: 2. This CDR3 contains 12 residues. The CDR3 sequence is CSVGEGAYEQYF. CDR3 sequence (DNA): TGCAGCGTTGGGGAGGGAGCCTACGAGCAGTACTTC.

This clone was observed a handful of times. This rearrangement joins TRBV10-3 to TRBJ1-3, with 10 bases aligning to TRBD1. Trimming cost V 4 bases and J 1 base; bases outside gene matches: 1. Germline CDR1 and CDR2: ENHRY and SYGVKD. The length of the CDR3 is 15 residues. The CDR3 loop is CAISGDRGSGNTIYF. In DNA, the CDR3 is TGTGCCATCAGTGGGGACAGGGGATCTGGAAACACCATATATTTT.

This sequence joins TRBV7-9 and TRBJ1-2, with TRBD1 matching over 8 bases. The germline gives CDR1 SEHNR, CDR2 FQNEAQ (reference sequence). Germline trimming cut 1 base from V and 12 bases from J; bases unmatched to any gene: 4. This CDR3 has 12 residues. For the CDR3, the DNA is TGTGCCAGCAGCTTAGAGCAGGGGGCCCACACCTTC. Its translation: CASSLEQGAHTF.

The J gene is TRBJ2-7, the V gene TRBV10-3, with D possibly TRBD1 on 5 matching bases. The CDR3 is 12 residues long. The germline CDR1 and CDR2 sequences are ENHRY and SYGVKD. Trimming took 5 bases from V and 4 from J, leaving 9 bases between them. In nucleotides, the CDR3 is TGTGCCATCAGTTCGGACACTTACGAGCAGTACTTC. Translating gives CAISSDTYEQYF.

V gene TRBV29-1 combines with J gene TRBJ1-2; D perhaps matches TRBD1 (5 bases). Trimming stripped 6 bases from V and 3 bases from J, with 20 bases between. Germline CDR1 reads SQVTM; CDR2 reads ANQGSEA. This CDR3 spans 15 amino acids. CDR3 nucleotides: TGCAGCGTAAACCTCCCCCCAACGACAGACTATGGCTACACCTTC. Its translation: CSVNLPPTTDYGYTF.

The CDR3 nucleotides read TGCGCCAGCAGCTTGGAGACAGGCACAGATACGCAGTATTTT. The encoded protein is CASSLETGTDTQYF. This chain connects TRBV5-1 to TRBJ2-3, with D tentatively TRBD1 (5 bases). Trimming removed 0 bases from V and 1 base from J, with 6 bases in between. Germline V gene lookup returns CDR1 SGHRS and CDR2 YFSETQ. The CDR3 spans 14 residues.

Turning to this clone: The sample carries other DNA sequences with the same CDR3. V usage is TRBV20-1 and J usage is TRBJ2-7; the D gene is possibly TRBD2 (6 bases). The ends were cut back, 3 bases at V and 1 base at J, with 7 bases in the middle. There are 12 residues in the CDR3. Germline CDR1 reads DFQATT; CDR2 reads SNEGSKA (reference sequence). In DNA, the CDR3 is TGCAGTGCTAGTGCGGGATCCTACGAGCAGTACTTC. This codes for CSASAGSYEQYF.

The V call is TRBV5-1, the J call TRBJ2-1, with D tentatively TRBD1 (6 bases). Germline V gene sequence: CDR1 SGHRS, CDR2 YFSETQ. Trimming removed 1 base at V and 3 bases at J, with 14 bases between. There are 16 residues in the CDR3. The CDR3 DNA follows: TGCGCCAGCAGCTTGTCTCCGGGACATCACTACAATGAGCAGTTCTTC. Translated, it gives CASSLSPGHHYNEQFF.

The table lists this clone with a few counts. J is TRBJ2-7 and V is TRBV25-1; no definite D call. V was shortened by 6 bases and J by 5 bases, with 11 bases between the two germline ends. The CDR3 is 12 amino acids. Looked up from germline, CDR1 is MGHDK and CDR2 is SYGVNS. The CDR3 nucleotides are TGTGCCAGCAGGCTTCTAGGTCACGAGCAGTACTTC. It encodes CASRLLGHEQYF.

This chain joins TRBV6-5 and TRBJ2-6; tentative D call: TRBD1 (6 bases). V lost 7 bases and J lost 2, with 9 bases in between. This CDR3 contains 14 residues. Germline CDR1 MNHEY, CDR2 SVGAGI. The CDR3 DNA reads TGTGCCAGCAATAGGGGGACTGGGGCCAACGTCCTGACTTTC. Its protein is CASNRGTGANVLTF.

The rearrangement links TRBV12-3 or TRBV12-4 to TRBJ1-2, with D hard to call. V was pared by 4 bases and J by 8 bases, with 14 bases between. The CDR3 contains 13 residues. The DNA for the CDR3 is TGTGCCAGCAGTTCCCGGGGAGCGGAGGGCTACACCTTC. Amino acids: CASSSRGAEGYTF.

There are many counts of this clone. The CDR3 nucleotides read TGTGCCAGCAGCCCAAGCCTAATTCCGGGACAGGGGGTGTACAATGAGCAGTTCTTC. Translation gives CASSPSLIPGQGVYNEQFF. The V and J genes are TRBV5-5 and TRBJ2-1; TRBD1 aligns across 11 bases. Germline CDR1 SGHKS, CDR2 YYEKEE (reference sequence). The CDR3 consists of 19 residues. Germline trimming cut 4 bases from V and 4 bases from J; bases unmatched to any gene: 16.

This sequence joins TRBV30 and TRBJ2-3; D ambiguous. This CDR3 has 12 amino acids. Trimming shortened V by 0 bases and J by 3 bases, and 4 bases separated the two germline ends. Germline values: CDR1 GTSNPN, CDR2 SVGIG (reference sequence). CDR3 residues: CAWSVSTDTQYF. CDR3 DNA: TGTGCCTGGAGTGTATCGACAGATACGCAGTATTTT.

The J gene is TRBJ1-6, the V gene TRBV5-1; tentatively, D is TRBD1 (6 bases). The V and J ends lost 3 bases and 6 bases respectively, with 16 bases between them. The CDR3 has 16 residues. The germline CDR1 and CDR2 sequences are SGHRS and YFSETQ. The CDR3 region is CASSSGTSRGNSPLHF. The CDR3 DNA reads TGCGCCAGCAGCTCGGGGACCTCCAGGGGTAATTCACCCCTCCACTTT.

V usage is TRBV4-3 and J usage is TRBJ2-3, with unresolved D. The CDR3 sequence is 15 residues long. The germline gives CDR1 LGHNA, CDR2 YSLEER. Deletions cut 1 base from V and 3 bases from J, with 11 bases between. The CDR3 DNA is TGCGCCAGCAGCCAAGTATTGGGCCAGACAGATACGCAGTATTTT. Amino acids: CASSQVLGQTDTQYF.